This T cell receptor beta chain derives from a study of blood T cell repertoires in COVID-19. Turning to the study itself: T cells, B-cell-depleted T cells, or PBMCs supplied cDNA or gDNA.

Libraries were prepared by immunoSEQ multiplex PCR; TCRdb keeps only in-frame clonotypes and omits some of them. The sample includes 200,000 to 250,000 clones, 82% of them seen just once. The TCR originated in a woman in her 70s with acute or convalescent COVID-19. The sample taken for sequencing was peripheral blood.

The CDR3 is CASSFGLAGGSTDTQYF. The CDR3 DNA reads TGTGCCAGCAGCTTTGGACTAGCGGGGGGAAGCACAGATACGCAGTATTTT. V and J are TRBV11-3 and TRBJ2-3, with 14 bases aligning to TRBD2. Losses at the gene ends were 3 bases for V and 0 bases for J; bases not matched to a gene: 2. The length of the CDR3 is 17 residues. The germline gives CDR1 SGHNT, CDR2 YENEEA.